These 18 T cell receptor beta chains came from one sample sequenced in a study of identical twins. TCRdb ran MiXCR on the 5' RACE reads and lists one entry per CDR3 protein. The repertoire consists of 100,000 or so distinct CDR3 sequences, with 5.9% occurring once and the leading ten covering roughly 12%. Sequences were obtained from memory T cells sorted from blood. Receptors originate from a woman in her 50s in good health.

This clonotype was seen repeatedly, ten times or more. V and J are TRBV5-1 and TRBJ2-2; 11 nucleotides agree with TRBD2. Germline CDR1 is SGHRS and CDR2 is YFSETQ. The CDR3 has 16 amino acids. V lost 0 bases to trimming and J lost 7 bases; unmatched junction nucleotides: 5. CDR3 nucleotide sequence: TGCGCCAGCAGCTTGGAACTAGCGGGAGCGGGCGGGGAGCTGTTTTTT. Protein: CASSLELAGAGGELFF.

This chain joins TRBV2 and TRBJ2-5, with TRBD2 matching over 7 bases. The CDR3 covers 14 residues. With 6 bases clipped from V and 1 base from J, the junction kept 5 bases outside the gene matches. Germline V gene sequence: CDR1 SNHLY, CDR2 FYNNEI. The DNA of the CDR3 is TGTGCCAGCAGCCTTCTAGCGGCCCAAGAGACCCAGTACTTC. Protein sequence: CASSLLAAQETQYF. The whole variable domain, filled in from reference TRBV2 and TRBJ2-5, reads EPEVTQTPSHQVTQMGQEVILRCVPISNHLYFYWYRQILGQKVEFLVSFYNNEISEKSEIFDDQFSVERPDGSNFTLKIRSTKLEDSAMYFCASSLLAAQETQYFGPGTRLLVL.

This clonotype was counted ten times or more. The chain joins TRBV20-1 to TRBJ2-7; 12 nucleotides match TRBD2. V dropped 3 bases and J dropped 3; count of bases not matched to a gene: 0. Germline V gives CDR1 DFQATT, CDR2 SNEGSKA (reference sequence). The CDR3 is 13 residues long. This CDR3 is CSARTSGSYEQYF. CDR3 nucleotides: TGCAGTGCTAGGACTAGCGGGAGCTACGAGCAGTACTTC.

This clonotype was detected only a few times. A much bigger clone sits one base away, suggesting this may be a read error. V and J are TRBV16 and TRBJ2-5; either TRBD1 or TRBD2 may supply D (5 bases each). CDR1 is KGHSY, CDR2 FQNENV, per germline. Trimming left V 1 base short and J 5 bases short, with 5 bases between. This CDR3 is 12 amino acids long. The CDR3 region is CASSQWGETQYF. As DNA, the CDR3 is TGTGCCAGCAGCCAATGGGGGGAGACCCAGTACTTC.

This clonotype was counted at least ten times. V gene TRBV3-1 combines with J gene TRBJ2-2; no clear D. This CDR3 spans 15 amino acids. Trimming pared 2 bases from V and 4 bases from J, leaving 11 bases between. Germline V gives CDR1 LGHDT, CDR2 YNNKEL (reference sequence). In DNA form, the CDR3 reads TGTGCCAGCAGCCAATCGGACGAGGTCACCGGGGAGCTGTTTTTT. Amino acid sequence: CASSQSDEVTGELFF.

The J gene is TRBJ1-6, the V gene TRBV21-1; TRBD1, the D gene given by the table, was not confirmed from the DNA. TRBV21-1 is marked as a pseudogene. The CDR3 is made up of 14 amino acids. For the CDR3, the DNA is TGTGCCAGCAGTGGGGGACAGGGGTACTCACCCCTCCACTTT. Translation: CASSGGQGYSPLHF.

Here the CDR3 reads CASSNTDTQYF. The CDR3 DNA reads as TGTGCCAGTAGTAACACAGATACGCAGTATTTT. The chain links TRBV19 to TRBJ2-3; the D is unclear. The CDR3 totals 11 residues. CDR1 is LNHDA, CDR2 SQIVND, per germline (reference sequence). V lost 4 bases and J 2 bases, leaving 1 base between the germline ends.

This clonotype was seen a handful of times. The rearrangement joins TRBV18 to TRBJ2-3, with D uncertain. The CDR3 spans 15 residues. Between the trimmed V and J ends, which lost 0 bases and 3 bases, there was a span of 10 bases. In germline, CDR1 is KGHSH, CDR2 LQKENI. As DNA, the CDR3 is TGTGCCAGCTCACCACCTCCGCCCTCGACAGATACGCAGTATTTT. Its protein product is CASSPPPPSTDTQYF.

This clonotype has more than one count but fewer than ten. This chain joins TRBV5-1 and TRBJ2-1; possibly TRBD1 or TRBD2 for D (5 bases each). V dropped 3 bases and J dropped 4 bases, with 8 bases sitting between them. The germline V gene has CDR1 SGHRS and CDR2 YFSETQ. The CDR3 loop spans 13 amino acids. Here the CDR3 reads CASSWDQYNEQFF. The DNA of the CDR3 is TGCGCCAGCAGCTGGGACCAATACAATGAGCAGTTCTTC.

In its sample, this clonotype was seen a few times. The gene calls are TRBV4-2 and TRBJ2-5; 8 bases line up with TRBD2. From germline, CDR1 is LGHNA and CDR2 YNFKEQ. The V segment lost 0 bases and the J segment 7 bases; nucleotides outside the gene matches: 10. This CDR3 is built from 16 residues. This CDR3 is CASSQDPTGLVLTQYF. CDR3 bases: TGTGCCAGCAGCCAAGATCCCACGGGACTAGTTTTGACCCAGTACTTC.

This clonotype was observed at least ten times. J is TRBJ2-1 and V is TRBV7-8; 7 positions match TRBD1. Germline V gives CDR1 SGHVS, CDR2 FQNEAQ. This CDR3 has 14 residues. V lost 5 bases and J lost 7; bases outside the gene matches: 8. The DNA of the CDR3 is TGTGCCAGCAGCCTGAGGGACAGTAAAAATGAGCAGTTCTTC. This encodes CASSLRDSKNEQFF. The whole variable domain, filled in from reference TRBV7-8 and TRBJ2-1, reads GAGVSQSPRYKVAKRGQDVALRCDPISGHVSLFWYQQALGQGPEFLTYFQNEAQLDKSGLPSDRFFAERPEGSVSTLKIQRTQQEDSAVYLCASSLRDSKNEQFFGPGTRLTVL.

The rearrangement joins TRBV6-5 to TRBJ2-2, with D possibly called TRBD1 or TRBD2 (5 bases each). The CDR3 covers 18 residues. V was pared by 4 bases and J by 1 base, with 19 bases between. The germline V gene encodes CDR1 MNHEY and CDR2 SVGAGI. The CDR3 region is CASSFRNTGTGNTGELFF. CDR3 nucleotide sequence: TGTGCCAGCAGTTTCCGAAACACCGGGACGGGGAACACCGGGGAGCTGTTTTTT.

This clonotype was recorded many times. The rearrangement joins TRBV5-1 to TRBJ2-3, with 13 nucleotides matching TRBD2. The trim removed 4 bases at V and 0 bases at J, leaving 5 bases unmatched. CDR1 and CDR2 (germline): SGHRS, YFSETQ. The CDR3 totals 17 residues. The CDR3 is CASSKGTSGTSTDTQYF. CDR3 coding DNA: TGCGCCAGCAGCAAAGGGACTAGCGGGACCAGCACAGATACGCAGTATTTT.

This clonotype turned up a few times. The chain uses TRBV4-2 and TRBJ2-7; 12 bases are shared with TRBD2. Unmatched junction bases numbered 11, after V lost 0 bases and J lost 2 bases. Germline V gene lookup returns CDR1 LGHNA and CDR2 YNFKEQ. The CDR3 consists of 19 residues. CDR3 region: CASSQEIGASGRAAYEQYF. The CDR3 DNA sequence: TGTGCCAGCAGCCAAGAAATAGGAGCTAGCGGGAGGGCGGCCTACGAGCAGTACTTC.

Only a few counts were recorded for this clonotype. The chain uses TRBV20-1 and TRBJ1-6; TRBD1 aligns across 8 bases. Germline V gene data show CDR1 as DFQATT and CDR2 as SNEGSKA (reference sequence). Germline trimming cut 3 bases from V and 0 bases from J; bases unmatched to any gene: 13. This CDR3 is 19 amino acids long. The DNA of the CDR3 is TGCAGTGCTAGGGAGTACGGGACAGGTTTTAGCTCCTATAATTCACCCCTCCACTTT. Translating gives CSAREYGTGFSSYNSPLHF.

Turning to this clonotype: A read error may produce the germline difference seen at one junction end. The V and J genes are TRBV6-5 and TRBJ2-4; D unresolved. The germline gives CDR1 MNHEY, CDR2 SVGAGI. The CDR3 extends over 15 amino acids. CDR3 DNA: TGTGCCAGCAGTTCCCAGGACCTCGCCAAAAACATTCAGAACTTC. This gives the protein CASSSQDLAKNIQNF.

This clonotype appeared many times. The chain joins TRBV12-3 or TRBV12-4 to TRBJ2-4; D possibly corresponds to TRBD1 (5 bases). This CDR3 contains 15 residues. Between the trimmed V and J ends, which lost 8 bases and 9 bases, there was a span of 23 bases. CDR3 sequence reads: CASHPSGKPQGIQYF. The CDR3 nucleotides read TGTGCCAGCCATCCCTCAGGGAAACCTCAAGGCATTCAGTACTTC.

This clonotype was seen repeatedly, ten times or more. The V call is TRBV5-6, the J call TRBJ2-3, with TRBD1 identical over 12 bases. Germline CDR1 is SGHDT and CDR2 is YYEEEE. The CDR3 runs to 15 residues. The J segment lost 4 bases and the V segment lost 3 bases, leaving 3 bases of the junction unmatched. CDR3 DNA sequence: TGTGCCAGCAGCTGGGGACAGGGGGCATCAGATACGCAGTATTTT. It is translated as CASSWGQGASDTQYF.